A selection of T cell receptor beta chains follows, all from one sample in a study of Ad26.COV2.S vaccination and SARS-CoV-2 variants. The data were produced by immunoSEQ multiplex PCR, yet TCRdb's version contains in-frame clones alone and is incomplete. The profile shows roughly 270,000 clones, more than 70% of them singletons. The source material was peripheral blood, sampled in a trial of Ad26.COV2.S vaccine versus placebo. These receptors originate from a person between 18 and 59 years old who received the Ad26.COV2.S COVID-19 vaccine or a placebo. CDR3s include the opening cysteine and the closing phenylalanine or tryptophan. D genes are given only for firm matches. Clone size is shown for a subset of rows, as once, few, many or a class of expanded clone.

v_gene,d_gene,abundance,j_gene,CDR3aa,CDR3nt
TRBV4-2,-,-,TRBJ1-1,CASSQESAGDMNTEAFF,TGTGCCAGCAGCCAAGAATCAGCAGGGGACATGAACACTGAAGCTTTCTTT
TRBV7-8,-,-,TRBJ2-5,CASSLAAGQQETQYF,TGTGCCAGCAGCTTAGCGGCAGGGCAGCAAGAGACCCAGTACTTC
TRBV7-9,-,-,TRBJ1-6,CASSLEQHSPLHF,TGTGCCAGCAGCTTAGAGCAGCATTCACCCCTCCACTTT
TRBV28,-,-,TRBJ1-2,CASVDGYYGYTF,TGTGCCAGCGTGGACGGGTACTATGGCTACACCTTC
TRBV6-1,TRBD1,-,TRBJ2-3,CASSEDRMTDTQYF,TGTGCCAGCAGTGAGGACAGGATGACAGATACGCAGTATTTT
TRBV19,-,-,TRBJ1-5,CASSISGWEPQHF,TGTGCCAGTAGTATTTCAGGGTGGGAGCCCCAGCATTTT
TRBV7-2,-,-,TRBJ2-5,CASSLYSVGVQETQYF,TGTGCCAGCAGCCTATACTCGGTTGGGGTGCAAGAGACCCAGTACTTC
TRBV19,-,-,TRBJ1-1,CASSLPGGGTEAFF,TGTGCCAGTAGTCTACCTGGGGGCGGCACTGAAGCTTTCTTT
TRBV25-1,-,-,TRBJ1-2,CASSVAGPLSGYTF,TGTGCCAGCAGTGTCGCAGGGCCCCTATCCGGCTACACCTTC
TRBV7-9,-,few,TRBJ1-5,CASSLGGGFNQPQHF,TGTGCCAGCAGCTTAGGTGGAGGGTTCAATCAGCCCCAGCATTTT
TRBV29-1,TRBD2,-,TRBJ2-1,CSVLAGGDLSYNEQFF,TGCAGCGTTTTAGCGGGAGGGGATCTATCCTACAATGAGCAGTTCTTC
TRBV6-5,TRBD1,-,TRBJ1-1,CASSWGQLNTEAFF,TGTGCCAGCAGTTGGGGACAGTTGAACACTGAAGCTTTCTTT
TRBV6-1,-,-,TRBJ1-6,CASSEWSSYNSPLHF,TGTGCCAGCAGTGAATGGAGCTCCTATAATTCACCCCTCCACTTT
TRBV7-3,-,few,TRBJ2-1,CASSLIGQGHNEQFF,TGTGCCAGCAGCTTAATTGGGCAGGGACACAATGAGCAGTTCTTC